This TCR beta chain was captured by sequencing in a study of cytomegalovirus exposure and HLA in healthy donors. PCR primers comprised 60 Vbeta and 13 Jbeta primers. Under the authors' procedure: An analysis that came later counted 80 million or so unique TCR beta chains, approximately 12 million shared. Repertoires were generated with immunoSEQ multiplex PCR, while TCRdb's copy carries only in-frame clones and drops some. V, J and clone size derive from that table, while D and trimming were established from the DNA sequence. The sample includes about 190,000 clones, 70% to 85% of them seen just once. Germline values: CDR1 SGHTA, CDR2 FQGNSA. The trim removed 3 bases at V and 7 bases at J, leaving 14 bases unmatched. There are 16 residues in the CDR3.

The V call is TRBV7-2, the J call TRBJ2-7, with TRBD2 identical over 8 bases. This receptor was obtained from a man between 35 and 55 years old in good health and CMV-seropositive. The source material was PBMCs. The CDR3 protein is CASSFRREDIHREQYF. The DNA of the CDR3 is TGTGCCAGCAGCTTTAGGCGGGAGGACATTCACCGGGAGCAGTACTTC. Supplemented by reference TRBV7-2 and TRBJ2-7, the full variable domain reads GAGVSQSPSNKVTEKGKDVELRCDPISGHTALYWYRQSLGQGLEFLIYFQGNSAPDKSGLPSDRFSAERTGGSVSTLTIQRTQQEDSAVYLCASSFRREDIHREQYFGPGTRLTVT.